Listed here is a single T cell receptor (beta chain). The CDR3 sequence is 17 residues long. V was pared by 0 bases and J by 0 bases, with 5 bases of the junction left unmatched. Germline assignment: CDR1 KGHDR and CDR2 SFDVKD. The sample comes from a study of blood T cell repertoires in COVID-19. The table came from immunoSEQ multiplex PCR; TCRdb's copy has only in-frame clones and leaves some out. The sample has about 130,000 clones, roughly 80% seen once. Sequencing input: peripheral blood. This TCR was sampled from a woman aged 60-75 years with acute or convalescent COVID-19. The chain couples TRBV24-1 to TRBJ2-3; 7 bases fit TRBD2. The CDR3 spells CATSDLRSGGSTDTQYF. The DNA for the CDR3 is TGTGCCACCAGTGATTTGCGATCCGGGGGGAGCACAGATACGCAGTATTTT.